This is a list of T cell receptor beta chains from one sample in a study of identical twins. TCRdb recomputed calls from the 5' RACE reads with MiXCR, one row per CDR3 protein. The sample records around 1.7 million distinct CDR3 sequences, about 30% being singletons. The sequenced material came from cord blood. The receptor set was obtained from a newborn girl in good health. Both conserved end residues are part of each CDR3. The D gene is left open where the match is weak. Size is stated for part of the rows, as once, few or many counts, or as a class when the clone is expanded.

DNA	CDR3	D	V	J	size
TGTGCCAGCTACGGACAGGGGAGACTGTTTTTT	CASYGQGRLFF	TRBD1	TRBV28	TRBJ1-4	.
TGTGCCAGCAGCGTGACGTTCCTTAACTATGGCTACACCTTC	CASSVTFLNYGYTF	.	TRBV9	TRBJ1-2	.
TGTGCCAGCAGAAAACAGGGGGCGCGAGATACGCAGTATTTT	CASRKQGARDTQYF	TRBD1	TRBV12-3/TRBV12-4	TRBJ2-3	.
TGCGCCAGCAGCTTGTTCCGGGCCCTATACAGTGAGCAGTTCTTC	CASSLFRALYSEQFF	.	TRBV5-1	TRBJ2-1	.
TGTGCCAGCAGTTTATTAGGGCGGAGCTACACTGAAGCTTTCTTT	CASSLLGRSYTEAFF	.	TRBV28	TRBJ1-1	.
TGCGCCAGCAGCCCGAGCCTAGGGGGGGCACGCTACGAGCAGTACTTC	CASSPSLGGARYEQYF	.	TRBV4-1	TRBJ2-7	few
TGTGCCAGCAGTTCCACCCTAGGCGGTCGCTCCTACAATGAGCAGTTCTTC	CASSSTLGGRSYNEQFF	.	TRBV28	TRBJ2-1	many
TGTGCCAGCAGTGAGAGTTCGTTCGGGGCCCAGTACTTC	CASSESSFGAQYF	.	TRBV2	TRBJ2-5	.
TGTGCCATCAGCGAACAGGTCCAAGAGACCCAGTACTTC	CAISEQVQETQYF	.	TRBV10-3	TRBJ2-5	many
TGTGCCAGCAGCTTAGCGGGACTAGAAGCAGATACGCAGTATTTT	CASSLAGLEADTQYF	TRBD2	TRBV7-6	TRBJ2-3	.
TGTGCCAGCATCCGAGGCGGGGGGGCCTACAATGAGCAGTACTTC	CASIRGGGAYNEQYF	TRBD2	TRBV3-1	TRBJ2-7	.
TGTGCCAGCACTCGAGCGGGGGCAAGGTATAGCTACACCTTC	CASTRAGARYSYTF	.	TRBV28	TRBJ1-2	.
TGTGCCAGCAGCTTCCGGACAGGGGAAGCTTTCTTT	CASSFRTGEAFF	TRBD1	TRBV7-2	TRBJ1-1	.
TGTGCCAGCAGCCCGGACAGGGAGGTTCGTGAAGCTTTCTTT	CASSPDREVREAFF	TRBD1	TRBV12-3/TRBV12-4	TRBJ1-1	few
TGTGCCAGCAGTCCCGGAGGGGGGACGGCTTTCTTT	CASSPGGGTAFF	.	TRBV25-1	TRBJ1-1	.
TGCAGTGCTAACCGACAGGGTAAAGCTAACTATGGCTACACCTTC	CSANRQGKANYGYTF	TRBD1	TRBV20-1	TRBJ1-2	.
TGCAGTGCTAGAGGGACAGGGGGAAAAGTGACCCAGTACTTC	CSARGTGGKVTQYF	TRBD1	TRBV20-1	TRBJ2-5	.
TGTGCCAGCAGTTTACGGCGGGACAGAGGGACCGGGGAGCTGTTTTTT	CASSLRRDRGTGELFF	.	TRBV12-3/TRBV12-4	TRBJ2-2	.
TGTGCCAGCAGTCCCGGACTAGCGGGAGGGCCAATTCCAGATACGCAGTATTTT	CASSPGLAGGPIPDTQYF	TRBD2	TRBV27	TRBJ2-3	few
TGTGCCAGCAGTGATCGGAGCGGGGGCTCCTACAATGAGCAGTTCTTC	CASSDRSGGSYNEQFF	TRBD2	TRBV6-1	TRBJ2-1	.
TGTGCCAGCAAAACCAGGGGGATTGAAGCTTTCTTT	CASKTRGIEAFF	TRBD1	TRBV27	TRBJ1-1	few
TGTGCCAGCAGGGTAGGGACAGTCCTAAAGTTCCAAGAGACCCAGTACTTC	CASRVGTVLKFQETQYF	TRBD1	TRBV12-3/TRBV12-4	TRBJ2-5	many
TGTGCCAGCACGCGGGACATCCCTAATCAGCCCCAGCATTTT	CASTRDIPNQPQHF	.	TRBV6-1	TRBJ1-5	few
TGCGCCAGCAGCCAGACAGTCTACTATGGCTACACCTTC	CASSQTVYYGYTF	.	TRBV5-1	TRBJ1-2	few
TGTGCCAGCAGTTTACCCCTTTCCTCTGGAAACACCATATATTTT	CASSLPLSSGNTIYF	.	TRBV12-3/TRBV12-4	TRBJ1-3	.
TGTGCCAGCAGCACAGGGGGCGCTCAGCCCCAGCATTTT	CASSTGGAQPQHF	TRBD1	TRBV5-6	TRBJ1-5	few
TGTGCCAGCAGCCCACAGGGGGCGGGTACAGATACGCAGTATTTT	CASSPQGAGTDTQYF	TRBD1	TRBV7-9	TRBJ2-3	few
TGTGCCAGCAGTTTCACTGGGCTAGCGGAATACAATGAGCAGTTCTTC	CASSFTGLAEYNEQFF	TRBD2	TRBV12-3/TRBV12-4	TRBJ2-1	.
TGTGCCAGCAGCCAAGGTATGGCAGCTGCCTACGAGCAGTACTTC	CASSQGMAAAYEQYF	.	TRBV3-1	TRBJ2-7	.
TGTGCCAGCAGTCCGGACAGGGTAGATCAGCCCCAGCATTTT	CASSPDRVDQPQHF	TRBD1	TRBV12-3/TRBV12-4	TRBJ1-5	few
TGTGCCAAGACGGAACAGGGGACCGGGGCCAACGTCCTGACTTTC	CAKTEQGTGANVLTF	TRBD1	TRBV6-4	TRBJ2-6	few
TGCGCCAGCAGCCTTATAGCGGGAGCCCTCCACGAGCAGTACTTC	CASSLIAGALHEQYF	TRBD2	TRBV5-1	TRBJ2-7	few
TGCAGTGCTAGAGATCGAGGACTAGCGGGGACCTACGAGCAGTACTTC	CSARDRGLAGTYEQYF	TRBD2	TRBV20-1	TRBJ2-7	.
TGTGCCAGCAGGAGAGACAGGGGAAGGCCGGGTTCCTACAATGAGCAGTTCTTC	CASRRDRGRPGSYNEQFF	TRBD1	TRBV28	TRBJ2-1	.
TGTGCCAGCAGTTTACAGGGCCTGAACAATGAGCAGTTCTTC	CASSLQGLNNEQFF	.	TRBV12-3/TRBV12-4	TRBJ2-1	few
TGTGCCAGCAGCCCGGGGAGGCTTATTGAGCAGTTCTTC	CASSPGRLIEQFF	.	TRBV13	TRBJ2-1	few
TGCGCCAGCAGCCAAGCTGGGGTAACTAATGAAAAACTGTTTTTT	CASSQAGVTNEKLFF	.	TRBV4-1	TRBJ1-4	.
TGTGCCACCAGTTCTGCCCTCAACAATGAGCAGTTCTTC	CATSSALNNEQFF	.	TRBV24-1	TRBJ2-1	.
TGTGCCAGCACACATAGCGTCACTACAGATACGCAGTATTTT	CASTHSVTTDTQYF	.	TRBV14	TRBJ2-3	.
TGTGCCACCAGCAGAGAAGCCGGGACAGGGGTATCACCCCTCCACTTT	CATSREAGTGVSPLHF	TRBD1	TRBV15	TRBJ1-6	few
TGTGCCAGAGATTCAAACTATGGCTACACCTTC	CARDSNYGYTF	.	TRBV2	TRBJ1-2	once
TGCGCCGGCAGTGAAAGGCGGGGGGGCACAGATACGCAGTATTTT	CAGSERRGGTDTQYF	TRBD2	TRBV10-2	TRBJ2-3	.